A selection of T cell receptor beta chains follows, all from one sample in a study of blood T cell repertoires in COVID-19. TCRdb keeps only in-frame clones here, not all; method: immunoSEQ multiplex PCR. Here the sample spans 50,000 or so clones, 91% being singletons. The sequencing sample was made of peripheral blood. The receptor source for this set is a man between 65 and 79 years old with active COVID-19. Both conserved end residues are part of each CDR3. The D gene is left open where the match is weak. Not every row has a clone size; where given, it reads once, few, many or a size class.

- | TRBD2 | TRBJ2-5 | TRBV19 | CASSDMASGGRETQYF | TGTGCCAGTAGTGATATGGCTAGCGGGGGCAGGGAGACCCAGTACTTC
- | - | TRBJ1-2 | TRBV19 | CASSIDRDSYGYTF | TGTGCCAGTAGTATAGATCGCGACAGCTATGGCTACACCTTC
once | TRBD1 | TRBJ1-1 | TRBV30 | CAWSVAGGTEAFF | TGTGCCTGGAGTGTAGCAGGGGGCACTGAAGCTTTCTTT
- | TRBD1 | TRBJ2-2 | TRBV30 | CAWSDRDSLHLTGELFF | TGTGCCTGGAGTGACCGGGACAGCCTACACCTCACCGGGGAGCTGTTTTTT
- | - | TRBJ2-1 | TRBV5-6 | CASSTSDRSSYNEQFF | TGTGCCAGCAGCACGAGTGACAGGAGCTCCTACAATGAGCAGTTCTTC
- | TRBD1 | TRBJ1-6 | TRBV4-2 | CASSLEGQRNSPLHF | TGTGCCAGCAGCCTAGAGGGACAGAGAAATTCACCCCTCCACTTT
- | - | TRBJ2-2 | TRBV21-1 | CASSKALRDRDDGELFF | TGTGCCAGCAGCAAAGCGCTCAGGGACAGAGATGACGGGGAGCTGTTTTTT
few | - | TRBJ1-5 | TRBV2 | CASKIEAGNQPQHF | TGTGCCAGCAAGATTGAGGCAGGGAATCAGCCCCAGCATTTT
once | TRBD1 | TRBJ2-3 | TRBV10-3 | CAIRGGQGLVDTQYF | TGTGCCATCAGGGGGGGACAGGGTTTGGTAGATACGCAGTATTTT
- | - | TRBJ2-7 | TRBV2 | CASSTARGYEQYF | TGTGCCAGCAGTACAGCTCGGGGCTACGAGCAGTACTTC